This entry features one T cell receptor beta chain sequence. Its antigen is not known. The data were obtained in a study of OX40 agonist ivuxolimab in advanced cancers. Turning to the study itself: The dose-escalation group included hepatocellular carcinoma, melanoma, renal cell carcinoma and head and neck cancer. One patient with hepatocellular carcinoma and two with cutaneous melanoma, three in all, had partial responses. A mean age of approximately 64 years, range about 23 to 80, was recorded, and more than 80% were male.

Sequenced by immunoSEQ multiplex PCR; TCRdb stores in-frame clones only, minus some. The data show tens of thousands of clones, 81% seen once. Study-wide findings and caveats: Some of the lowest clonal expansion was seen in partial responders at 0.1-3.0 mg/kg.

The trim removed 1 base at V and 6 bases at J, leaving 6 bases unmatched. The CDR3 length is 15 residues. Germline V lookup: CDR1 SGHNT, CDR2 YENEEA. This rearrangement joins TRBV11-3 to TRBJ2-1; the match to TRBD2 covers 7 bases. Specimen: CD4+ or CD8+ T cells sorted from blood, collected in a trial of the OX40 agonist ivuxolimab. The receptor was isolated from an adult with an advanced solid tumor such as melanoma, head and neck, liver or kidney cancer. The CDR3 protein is CASSLVTGGGNEQFF. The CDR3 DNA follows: TGTGCCAGCAGCTTAGTGACGGGAGGTGGCAATGAGCAGTTCTTC.